This T cell receptor beta chain was captured in a study of blood T cell repertoires in COVID-19 (dated by TCRdb to 2018 to 2021). At the level of the whole study: Collaborator samples came from the United States, Italy and Spain and covered acute and convalescent phases of COVID-19. The sample metadata nearly always contained a de-identified subject ID, COVID-19 status, age in years and sex. The material from the prospective study consisted of cDNA or gDNA derived from T cells, B-cell-depleted T cells, or PBMCs. The repertoires were released in a freely available public database intended as a resource for research on the immune response to SARS-CoV-2. The samples were drawn from the first 160 participants of the ongoing ImmuneRACE study and from 1,254 subjects provided by 6 global collaborators. Where available, HLA class I and class II types were obtained from metadata supplied by the sample provider rather than from assay-based typing. Subjects who had been exposed to COVID-19, were actively infected with it, or had recovered from it provided the deeply sampled blood TCRbeta repertoires that made up the dataset.

Participants in the prospective study were aged about 18 to 95 years, lived in some 24 United States geographic areas, and enrolled through a virtual design. To assign participants to cohorts, the prospective study relied on clinical history that participants themselves reported in a screening survey and a study questionnaire. ImmuneRACE Cohort 3 recovered participants were defined by two consecutive negative NP/OP PCR tests, healthcare professional clearance, or symptom resolution. Mobile phlebotomists in the prospective study collected whole blood, serum and a nasopharyngeal or oropharyngeal swab from every participant. Prospective study participants could optionally give additional blood draws and questionnaires over an approximately two-month period. Before DNA extraction, prospective study blood samples were shipped either frozen or at room temperature. The research as a whole found: Clinical and demographic metadata were provided uncurated, with the amount varying by source and participant.

The immunoSEQ Assay, a bias-controlled multiplex PCR, was used to amplify TCRbeta CDR3 regions from genomic DNA. Processing in the source paper ran as follows. The number of nucleated cells in each sample was estimated by amplification of reference gene primers within the assay. Sequence reads were collapsed and filtered to measure the absolute abundance of every unique TCRbeta CDR3 rearrangement. For each sample, productive Simpson clonality was calculated as the square root of Simpson's diversity index over productive rearrangements. The table was pulled from immuneACCESS by TCRdb, which kept in-frame rearrangements only. Such tables lose some clones; where checked, under half of the loss comes from unresolved V genes, and the rest has no known cause. That table supplies the V and J calls and clone size; D and trimming were determined from the DNA. The sample records over 250,000 clones, 70% to 90% of which are singletons. Roughly 5% of the sample is in the top ten clones.

About this clone: Its cognate antigen has yet to be identified. One base away there is no much larger clone; base qualities are not given.

The receptor comes from a woman aged 30 to 39 who had recovered from COVID-19. The sequencing input was PBMCs or T cells enriched from blood (not recorded which).

DNA sequence: TGTGCCAGCAGCCAAGGCACATACGAGCAGTACTTC. It translates as CASSQGTYEQYF. The receptor chain draws on TRBV3-1 (or the pseudogene TRBV3-2) and TRBJ2-7, with no confident D gene call. A distance of 5 bases separates the germline ends of V and J, which lose 1 base and 4 bases respectively. The CDR3 measures 12 amino acids from cysteine to phenylalanine. The read is trimmed to its CDR3 DNA, 36 bases read in frame from base 1. As encoded in the germline V gene (reference sequence), CDR1 is LGHDT while CDR2 is YNNKEL.